This TCR beta chain was found in a study of blood T cell repertoires in COVID-19. Unmatched junction bases numbered 13, after V lost 4 bases and J lost 6 bases. The CDR3 totals 16 residues. CDR1 and CDR2 (germline): MNHEY, SVGAGI. Repertoires were generated with immunoSEQ multiplex PCR, while TCRdb's copy carries only in-frame clones and drops some. The sample has around 200,000 clones, roughly 90% seen once; the top ten hold about 2%. The chain employs TRBV6-5 and TRBJ2-5; TRBD1 aligns across 8 bases. Sequencing was carried out using peripheral blood. This TCR was sampled from a man aged 35 to 55 with active or convalescent COVID-19. The CDR3 is CASSSYGTGRQKTQYF. Here the CDR3 DNA reads TGTGCCAGCAGTTCATACGGGACAGGACGTCAGAAGACCCAGTACTTC.